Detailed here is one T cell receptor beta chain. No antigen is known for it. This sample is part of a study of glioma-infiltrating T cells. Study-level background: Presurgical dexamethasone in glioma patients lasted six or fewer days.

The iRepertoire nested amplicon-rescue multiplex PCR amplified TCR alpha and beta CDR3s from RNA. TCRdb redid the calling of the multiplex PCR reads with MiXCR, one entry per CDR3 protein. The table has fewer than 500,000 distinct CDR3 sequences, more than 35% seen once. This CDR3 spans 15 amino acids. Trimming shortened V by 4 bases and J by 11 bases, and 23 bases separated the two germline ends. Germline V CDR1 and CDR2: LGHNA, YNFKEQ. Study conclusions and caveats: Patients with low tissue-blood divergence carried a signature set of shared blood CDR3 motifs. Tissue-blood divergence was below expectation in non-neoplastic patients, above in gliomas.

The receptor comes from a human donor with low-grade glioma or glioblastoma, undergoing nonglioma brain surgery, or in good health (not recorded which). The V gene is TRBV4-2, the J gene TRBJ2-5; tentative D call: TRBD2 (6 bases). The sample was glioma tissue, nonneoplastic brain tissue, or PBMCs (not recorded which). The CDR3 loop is CASSPTADYYNEQYF. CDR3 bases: TGTGCCAGCAGCCCTACCGCGGACTACTACAATGAGCAGTACTTC.